This TCR beta chain was identified during a study of early T cells in non-severe SARS-CoV-2 infection. Across the whole study: The input, bulk RNA from unsorted whole blood, was sequenced, and chains were unpaired.

Unique molecular identifier tags were affixed to discrete cDNA molecules. Each CDR3 protein is one row after TCRdb ran MiXCR on the 5' RACE reads. The data hold nearly 110,000 distinct CDR3 sequences, with more than 9.5% observed a single time. Per germline, CDR1 MNHNS and CDR2 SASEGT. The CDR3 covers 14 residues. Only a few counts were recorded for this clonotype. Its antigen is not known. Germline and junction disagree at one end, which may indicate a read error. Whole-study results and caveats: Anti-spike CD8 responses were favored by VDJdb matching, which missed private and CD4 specificities.

The sequence was obtained from an adult who was a healthcare worker with PCR-confirmed SARS-CoV-2 infection or an uninfected control (not recorded which). Sequencing input: whole blood. The chain uses TRBV6-1 and TRBJ1-2; 11 nucleotides match TRBD1. The CDR3 DNA reads TGCACTACATGCACCGGGACAGGGGGAGACGGCTACACCTTC. Its translation: CTTCTGTGGDGYTF.